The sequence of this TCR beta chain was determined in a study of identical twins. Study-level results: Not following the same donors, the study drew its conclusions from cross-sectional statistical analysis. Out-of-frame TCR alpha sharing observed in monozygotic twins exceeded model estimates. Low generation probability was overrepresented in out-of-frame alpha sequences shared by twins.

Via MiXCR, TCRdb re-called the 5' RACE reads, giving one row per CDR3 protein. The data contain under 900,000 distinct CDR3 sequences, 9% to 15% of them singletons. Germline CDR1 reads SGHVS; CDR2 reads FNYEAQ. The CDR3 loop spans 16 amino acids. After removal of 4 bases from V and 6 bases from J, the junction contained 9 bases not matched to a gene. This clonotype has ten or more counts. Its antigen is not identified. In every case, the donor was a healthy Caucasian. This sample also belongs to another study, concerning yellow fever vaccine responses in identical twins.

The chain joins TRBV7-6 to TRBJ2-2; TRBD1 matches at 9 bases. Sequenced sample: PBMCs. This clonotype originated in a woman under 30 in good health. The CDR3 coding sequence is TGTGCCAGCAGCTCCTCCGGGACAGGGTACTCCGGGGAGCTGTTTTTT. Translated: CASSSSGTGYSGELFF.